Reported below is one TCR beta chain. Its target is not known. The germline CDR1 and CDR2 sequences are SGHAT and FQNNGV. The CDR3 length is 15 residues. Unmatched junction bases numbered 10, after V lost 4 bases and J lost 8 bases. The record originates from a study of OX40 agonist ivuxolimab in advanced cancers. Study-level information: Prior checkpoint blockade (anti-PD-1, anti-PD-L1 or anti-CTLA-4) was permitted; approximately 40% had it. The study's findings and limits: CD8+ T cells were the subset that, on average, had more expanded clones than CD4+.

Libraries were prepared by immunoSEQ multiplex PCR; TCRdb keeps only in-frame clonotypes and omits some of them. This table holds about 34,000 clones, around 80% found once. The origin of this receptor is an adult with an advanced solid tumor such as melanoma, head and neck, liver or kidney cancer. The chain employs TRBV11-2 and TRBJ1-1, with 10 bases matching TRBD1. This sample comprised CD4+ or CD8+ T cells sorted from blood, obtained in a trial of the OX40 agonist ivuxolimab. In nucleotides, the CDR3 is TGTGCCAGCAGCTCCCTTCCCGGGACAGGGGAGGAAGCTTTCTTT. Protein sequence: CASSSLPGTGEEAFF.